Sequencing of this TCR beta chain was carried out in a study of blood T cell repertoires in COVID-19 (dated by TCRdb to the early 2020s). Some background on the complete study: Collaborator samples came from the United States, Italy and Spain and covered acute and convalescent phases of COVID-19. The material from the prospective study consisted of cDNA or gDNA derived from T cells, B-cell-depleted T cells, or PBMCs. Subjects who had been exposed to COVID-19, were actively infected with it, or had recovered from it provided the deeply sampled blood TCRbeta repertoires that made up the dataset. A freely available public database, intended as a resource for researchers studying the immune response to SARS-CoV-2, is where the repertoires were released. The samples were drawn from the first 160 participants of the ongoing ImmuneRACE study and from more than 1,000 subjects provided by 6 global collaborators. Sample metadata almost always included a de-identified subject ID, COVID-19 status, age in years and sex. HLA class I and class II types, where available, came from metadata supplied by the sample provider rather than from assay-based typing. Study-level results and caveats: The amount of clinical and demographic metadata varied by source and participant and was provided uncurated.

The CDR3 covers 10 residues, taking in both the cysteine and the phenylalanine. The DNA shown is the 30-base CDR3, in frame from base 1. CDR1 and CDR2 (LGHDT, YNNKEL) derive from the germline V gene (reference sequence). At the junction V is shortened by 8 bases and J by 5 bases, with 6 bases in between. In Seattle, one collaborating source enrolled patients while the infection was active and tracked those patients longitudinally over the course of disease. Collaborating institutions collected whole blood in K2EDTA tubes following their own protocols. For TCRbeta analysis, collaborator samples were shipped as frozen whole blood, as isolated PBMCs, or as DNA extracted from either sample type. In the case of this clone: Its specific antigen is unknown. The input lacks base qualities; no much larger clone sits a single base away.

TCRbeta CDR3 regions were amplified from genomic DNA by means of the immunoSEQ Assay, a bias-controlled multiplex PCR. Under the source paper's analysis protocol: The number of nucleated cells in each sample was estimated from the amplification of reference gene primers within the assay. Sequence reads were collapsed and filtered to measure the absolute abundance of every unique TCRbeta CDR3 rearrangement. For each sample, productive Simpson clonality was calculated as the square root of Simpson's diversity index over productive rearrangements. The table comes from immuneACCESS by way of TCRdb, which keeps in-frame sequences with V and J called. Part of the clones is missing from these tables; in studies checked, under half for an unresolved V gene and the rest for unknown reasons. The V and J calls and the clone size are those of that table, but D and trimming were determined from the DNA. Within this sample are roughly 200,000 clones, with around 80% of them counted one time only. The ten largest account for 1.3% of the sample.

The sample was peripheral blood. The source of this sequence is a young woman with COVID-19, enrolled during active disease. The sequence links TRBV3-1 (or the pseudogene TRBV3-2) to TRBJ1-1, with TRBD1 as a weak D call on 5 bases. CDR3 sequence: CASGGTEAFF. The nucleotide sequence is TGTGCCAGCGGGGGGACTGAAGCTTTCTTT.